A single sample is the source of the 10 T cell receptor beta chains below, sequenced in a study of blood T cell repertoires in COVID-19. Only in-frame clones appear in the TCRdb table, and some are missing; sequencing was by immunoSEQ multiplex PCR. The table includes under 130,000 clones, around 66% detected once. Sample: peripheral blood. Source of these receptors: a man older than 75 with acute or convalescent COVID-19.

The gene calls are TRBV27 and TRBJ2-1, with 11 bases identical to TRBD2. Germline-derived CDR1 and CDR2 are MNHEY and SMNVEV (reference sequence). CDR3 size: 16 residues. The J segment lost 4 bases and the V segment lost 3 bases, leaving 5 bases of the junction unmatched. The CDR3: CASSFGSSGRYNEQFF. The DNA for the CDR3 is TGTGCCAGCAGTTTTGGTTCTAGCGGGAGGTACAATGAGCAGTTCTTC.

The V gene is TRBV5-1, the J gene TRBJ1-2; 9 nucleotides match TRBD1. CDR1 SGHRS and CDR2 YFSETQ come from the germline V gene. This CDR3 region has 15 residues. Losses at the gene ends were 5 bases for V and 6 bases for J; bases not matched to a gene: 11. In DNA, the CDR3 is TGCGCCAGCAGATCGTTACAGGGGACAGGGAATGGCTACACCTTC. It yields the protein CASRSLQGTGNGYTF.

The chain combines TRBV4-1 with TRBJ2-7, with TRBD2 identical over 9 bases. Trimming took 1 base from V and 2 from J; bases not matched to a gene: 6. Germline V CDR1 and CDR2: MGHRA, YSYEKL. The CDR3 runs to 16 residues. The DNA for the CDR3 is TGCGCCAGCAGCCAAGGTCTAGCGGGGACAACCTACGAGCAGTACTTC. This encodes CASSQGLAGTTYEQYF.

This sequence joins TRBV19 and TRBJ2-1; 9 bases are a match to TRBD1. The CDR3 runs 17 residues. CDR1 is LNHDA, CDR2 SQIVND, per germline (reference sequence). The V and J ends lost 8 bases and 0 bases, in that order; junction bases with no gene match: 11. Written as DNA, the CDR3 is TGTGCCAGTGGGACAGGGATGACTAGAGGCTCCTACAATGAGCAGTTCTTC. Its protein product is CASGTGMTRGSYNEQFF.

This clone appeared a few times. This chain uses TRBV19 with TRBJ2-3, with D possibly being TRBD2 (6 bases). This CDR3 contains 14 residues. Trimming removed 5 bases at V and 3 bases at J, with 12 bases between. Germline CDR1 LNHDA, CDR2 SQIVND (reference sequence). The CDR3 is CASSAGRMTDTQYF. The CDR3 DNA reads as TGTGCCAGTAGTGCGGGACGTATGACAGATACGCAGTATTTT.

This chain connects TRBV4-3 to TRBJ2-3; D not certain. Trimming stripped 0 bases from V and 6 bases from J, with 10 bases between. This CDR3 is 14 amino acids long. The germline V gene has CDR1 LGHNA and CDR2 YSLEER. The CDR3 region has the DNA TGCGCCAGCAGCCAAGAGGTCGGGTTTGATACGCAGTATTTT. This codes for CASSQEVGFDTQYF.

This clone was observed many times. J is TRBJ1-2 and V is TRBV28; 10 nucleotides agree with TRBD1. The CDR3 is 16 amino acids. V was clipped by 8 bases and J by 7 bases; unmatched bases: 16. CDR1 MDHEN and CDR2 SYDVKM come from the germline V gene. This CDR3 reads CASQTSHGTGVSGYTF. DNA for the CDR3: TGTGCCAGCCAGACATCTCACGGGACAGGGGTCTCTGGCTACACCTTC.

This clone appeared a few times. The V and J genes are TRBV28 and TRBJ2-7, with 8 bases fitting TRBD2. The CDR3 runs 14 residues. J was trimmed by 6 bases and V by 4 bases; bases with no gene match: 8. Germline CDR1 is MDHEN and CDR2 is SYDVKM. DNA for the CDR3: TGTGCCAGCAGTTACGGGGCGGGAGGAGGCGAGCAGTACTTC. Translating gives CASSYGAGGGEQYF. Full variable domain (remainder filled in from reference TRBV28 and TRBJ2-7): DVKVTQSSRYLVKRTGEKVFLECVQDMDHENMFWYRQDPGLGLRLIYFSYDVKMKEKGDIPEGYSVSREKKERFSLILESASTNQTSMYLCASSYGAGGGEQYFGPGTRLTVT.

The genes are TRBV6-6 and TRBJ1-1; 7 bases fit TRBD1. The CDR3 has 14 amino acids. Germline CDR1 MNHNY, CDR2 SVGAGI (reference sequence). V gave up 6 bases and J gave up 3 bases; unmatched junction bases: 7. CDR3 loop: CASSPGGSYTEAFF. The CDR3 nucleotides are TGTGCCAGCAGCCCAGGGGGGAGCTACACTGAAGCTTTCTTT.

The rearrangement links TRBV2 to TRBJ2-7; the match to TRBD1 covers 9 bases. The CDR3 has 14 residues. The V gene's germline CDR1 is SNHLY and CDR2 FYNNEI. V gave up 8 bases and J gave up 2 bases; unmatched junction bases: 7. The CDR3 reads CASYRDREAYEQYF. The CDR3 DNA reads TGTGCCAGCTACCGGGACAGGGAGGCCTACGAGCAGTACTTC.